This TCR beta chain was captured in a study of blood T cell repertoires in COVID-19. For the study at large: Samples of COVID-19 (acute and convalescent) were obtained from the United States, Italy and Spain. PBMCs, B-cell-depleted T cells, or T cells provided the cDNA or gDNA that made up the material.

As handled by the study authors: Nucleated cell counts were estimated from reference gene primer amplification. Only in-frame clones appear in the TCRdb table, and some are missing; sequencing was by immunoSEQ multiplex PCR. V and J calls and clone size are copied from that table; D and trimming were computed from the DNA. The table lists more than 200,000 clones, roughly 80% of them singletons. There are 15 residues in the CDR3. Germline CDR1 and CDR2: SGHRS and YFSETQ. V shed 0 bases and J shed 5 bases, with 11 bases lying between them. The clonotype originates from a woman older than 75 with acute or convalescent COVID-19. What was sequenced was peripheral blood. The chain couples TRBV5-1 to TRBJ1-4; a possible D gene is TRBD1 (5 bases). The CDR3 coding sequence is TGCGCCAGCAGCTTGGCCGGCAGGGAAAATGAAAAACTGTTTTTT. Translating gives CASSLAGRENEKLFF.